Shown below are 31 T cell receptor beta chains from a single sample sequenced in a study of T-cell memory formation after mild COVID-19. TCRdb reprocessed the 5' RACE reads with MiXCR, giving one entry per CDR3 protein. The data contain hundreds of thousands of distinct CDR3 sequences, 13% to 15% of them singletons. Sequencing input: PBMCs or a T cell subset sorted from them (not recorded which). The receptors here all came from a man aged 18 to 29 who had mild COVID-19 (a few samples of this study predate the infection). Cell type and time point are not known.

The V gene is TRBV7-2, the J gene TRBJ1-2, with 9 nucleotides matching TRBD1. Germline loops: CDR1 SGHTA, CDR2 FQGNSA. The J segment lost 6 bases and the V segment lost 4 bases, leaving 3 bases of the junction unmatched. There are 13 residues in the CDR3. The CDR3 sequence: CASSWDRENGYTF. The CDR3 DNA sequence: TGTGCCAGCAGCTGGGACAGGGAGAATGGCTACACCTTC.

In its sample, this clonotype was seen a few times. The gene calls are TRBV30 and TRBJ2-3; D is ambiguous. V was shortened by 1 base and J by 0 bases, with 5 bases between the two germline ends. The CDR3 has 13 amino acids. The germline gives CDR1 GTSNPN, CDR2 SVGIG (reference sequence). CDR3 in DNA: TGTGCCTGGAGTGGGCAGAGCACAGATACGCAGTATTTT. Amino acids: CAWSGQSTDTQYF.

This clonotype was observed many times. V usage is TRBV12-3 or TRBV12-4 and J usage is TRBJ2-5; TRBD2 matches at 8 bases. V lost 5 bases and J lost 3; bases outside the gene matches: 8. The CDR3 covers 15 residues. For the CDR3, the DNA is TGTGCCAGCAGTCTTCGCCGGGGGGGGGAAGAGACCCAGTACTTC. Its protein product is CASSLRRGGEETQYF.

This clonotype showed up many times. This chain links TRBV10-2 with TRBJ2-3, with D perhaps given as TRBD1 or TRBD2 (5 bases each). This CDR3 comprises 11 residues. Germline-derived CDR1 and CDR2 are WSHSY and SAAADI. V lost 3 bases and J lost 8, with 6 bases in between. CDR3 sequence: CASSDGGTQYF. The DNA for the CDR3 is TGCGCCAGCAGTGATGGGGGTACGCAGTATTTT.

In this sample, this clonotype turned up a few times. The chain is built from TRBV6-2 or TRBV6-3 and TRBJ2-1, with 8 nucleotides matching TRBD2. The CDR3 runs to 17 residues. V lost 0 bases, J lost 2 bases, and 6 bases stayed unmatched. Germline V gene sequence: CDR1 MNHEY, CDR2 SVGEGT. The CDR3 DNA is TGTGCCAGCAGTTACTCGACTGCGGGGGGACCCTACAATGAGCAGTTCTTC. Encoded protein: CASSYSTAGGPYNEQFF.

This clonotype was recorded at least ten times. V and J are TRBV6-2 or TRBV6-3 and TRBJ2-1; 8 positions agree with TRBD2. V was clipped by 6 bases and J by 9 bases; unmatched bases: 10. CDR3 size: 14 residues. Germline values: CDR1 MNHEY, CDR2 SVGEGT. CDR3 protein: CASRKTGGPGEQFF. In DNA form, the CDR3 reads TGTGCCAGCAGAAAAACGGGGGGGCCGGGTGAGCAGTTCTTC.

This clonotype was seen only a few times. This chain links TRBV5-1 with TRBJ2-2; D tentatively reads TRBD1 or TRBD2 (6 bases each). CDR1 and CDR2 from the germline V gene are SGHRS and YFSETQ. V lost 6 bases to trimming and J lost 0 bases, with 18 bases between them. CDR3 length equals 17 residues. The DNA for the CDR3 is TGCGCCAGCAAAAGGAGGGGGTTCCAAACGAACACCGGGGAGCTGTTTTTT. Its protein is CASKRRGFQTNTGELFF. Complete variable domain (other parts from reference TRBV5-1 and TRBJ2-2): KAGVTQTPRYLIKTRGQQVTLSCSPISGHRSVSWYQQTPGQGLQFLFEYFSETQRNKGNFPGRFSGRQFSNSRSEMNVSTLELGDSALYLCASKRRGFQTNTGELFFGEGSRLTVL.

This clonotype was observed a handful of times. The rearrangement links TRBV19 to TRBJ1-2; 7 bases align to TRBD1. J was trimmed by 2 bases and V by 3 bases; bases with no gene match: 12. The CDR3 length is 17 residues. Germline V CDR1 and CDR2: LNHDA, SQIVND (reference sequence). CDR3 sequence reads: CASSILTGRQRNYGYTF. The CDR3 nucleotides are TGTGCCAGTAGTATCCTGACAGGGAGACAAAGGAACTATGGCTACACCTTC.

This clonotype has only a few counts. The chain couples TRBV5-1 to TRBJ2-1; D is uncertain. Trimming took off 0 bases at V and 2 bases at J, with 9 bases between the two ends. CDR1 is SGHRS and CDR2 is YFSETQ in the germline V gene. The length of the CDR3 is 15 residues. Here the CDR3 DNA reads TGCGCCAGCAGCTTGGGCTCGTCTACCTACAATGAGCAGTTCTTC. Translated, it gives CASSLGSSTYNEQFF.

The genes are TRBV27 and TRBJ2-3, with 9 bases aligning to TRBD2. This CDR3 spans 16 amino acids. CDR1 MNHEY and CDR2 SMNVEV come from the germline V gene (reference sequence). V lost 8 bases to trimming and J lost 2 bases; unmatched junction nucleotides: 11. This chain's CDR3 is CASRLMTSGITDTQYF. The CDR3 bases are TGTGCCAGCCGGCTGATGACTAGCGGCATCACAGATACGCAGTATTTT.

The CDR3 DNA reads TGTGCCAGCTCACCTACCCCTGGGGCCAACGAGCAGTACGTC. Translated, it gives CASSPTPGANEQYV. J is TRBJ2-7 and V is TRBV18; TRBD1 is a possible D gene (5 bases). This CDR3 comprises 14 residues. V was shortened by 3 bases and J by 5 bases, with 14 bases between the two germline ends. The germline V gene encodes CDR1 KGHSH and CDR2 LQKENI.

The chain couples TRBV19 to TRBJ2-3; a possible D gene is TRBD1 (6 bases). Germline V gives CDR1 LNHDA, CDR2 SQIVND (reference sequence). V dropped 7 bases and J dropped 3 bases, with 23 bases sitting between them. This CDR3 is 17 amino acids long. The CDR3 loop is CASKVAGQQGMTDTQYF. CDR3 bases: TGTGCCAGTAAAGTTGCCGGACAACAGGGAATGACAGATACGCAGTATTTT. The complete variable domain, with remaining parts taken from reference TRBV19 and TRBJ2-3, reads DGGITQSPKYLFRKEGQNVTLSCEQNLNHDAMYWYRQDPGQGLRLIYYSQIVNDFQKGDIAEGYSVSREKKESFPLTVTSAQKNPTAFYLCASKVAGQQGMTDTQYFGPGTRLTVL.

The chain has TRBV15 and TRBJ1-2; 8 bases are a match to TRBD1. The V segment lost 3 bases and the J segment 6 bases; nucleotides outside the gene matches: 15. The germline gives CDR1 LNHNV, CDR2 YYDKDF (reference sequence). This CDR3 has 17 residues. CDR3 sequence (DNA): TGTGCCACCAGCAGGGGTCTTATCGGGACAGGAAATAATGGCTACACCTTC. Its protein is CATSRGLIGTGNNGYTF.

The table lists this clonotype with a few counts. This sequence joins TRBV5-1 and TRBJ2-1; tentative D call: TRBD2 (5 bases). This CDR3 is built from 14 residues. V was pared by 3 bases and J by 6 bases, with 13 bases between. From germline, CDR1 is SGHRS and CDR2 YFSETQ. CDR3 sequence reads: CASSSGMSGNEQFF. CDR3 bases: TGCGCCAGCAGCTCGGGGATGTCTGGCAATGAGCAGTTCTTC.

V and J are TRBV6-2 or TRBV6-3 and TRBJ2-1; 10 bases line up with TRBD2. The J segment lost 9 bases and the V segment lost 7 bases, leaving 12 bases of the junction unmatched. The CDR3 length is 15 residues. Germline CDR1 MNHEY, CDR2 SVGEGT. Here the CDR3 DNA reads TGTGCCAGCATACCCTTGGGACTAGCGTTCGGTGAGCAGTTCTTC. Protein sequence: CASIPLGLAFGEQFF.

This clonotype was observed a handful of times. The J gene is TRBJ2-7, the V gene TRBV18; D ambiguous. Trimming stripped 6 bases from V and 1 base from J, with 13 bases between. CDR1 and CDR2 from the germline V gene are KGHSH and LQKENI. The CDR3 length is 14 residues. This chain's CDR3 is CASSQIPDSYEQYF. DNA for the CDR3: TGTGCCAGCTCCCAAATTCCGGATTCCTACGAGCAGTACTTC. Combining the CDR3 with reference TRBV18 and TRBJ2-7 gives the whole variable domain NAGVMQNPRHLVRRRGQEARLRCSPMKGHSHVYWYRQLPEEGLKFMVYLQKENIIDESGMPKERFSAEFPKEGPSILRIQQVVRGDSAAYFCASSQIPDSYEQYFGPGTRLTVT.

The chain has TRBV15 and TRBJ2-1; perhaps TRBD2 as D (5 bases). This CDR3 region has 16 residues. V was clipped by 0 bases and J by 0 bases, with 9 bases between them. The V gene's germline CDR1 is LNHNV and CDR2 YYDKDF (reference sequence). The CDR3 nucleotides read TGTGCCACCAGCAGAGATCGAGGGAGCTCCTACAATGAGCAGTTCTTC. Translation gives CATSRDRGSSYNEQFF.

This clonotype was observed at least ten times. V and J are TRBV7-3 and TRBJ2-2, with D unclear. The V end lost 4 bases, the J end lost 7 bases, and 7 bases lay between the germline ends. CDR3 length: 12 residues. CDR1 and CDR2 from the germline V gene are SGHTA and FQGTGA. CDR3 loop: CASSYPSGELFF. The CDR3 DNA reads TGTGCCAGCAGCTACCCCAGCGGGGAGCTGTTTTTT.

The rearrangement uses TRBV3-1 and TRBJ2-7; 10 bases align to TRBD1. Germline CDR1 reads LGHDT; CDR2 reads YNNKEL (reference sequence). This CDR3 region has 14 residues. Trimming removed 4 bases from V and 5 bases from J; junction bases left unmatched: 5. CDR3 coding DNA: TGTGCCAGCAGCCCTTTGACAGGGGGCGACGAGCAGTACTTC. Translated, it gives CASSPLTGGDEQYF.

This clonotype occurred a few times. The V call is TRBV7-9, the J call TRBJ2-1, with 12 bases that match TRBD2. V lost 7 bases to trimming and J lost 5 bases; unmatched junction nucleotides: 9. The CDR3 is 16 residues long. Germline V gene data show CDR1 as SEHNR and CDR2 as FQNEAQ (reference sequence). The CDR3 here is CASNFAGLAGNNEQFF. The CDR3 nucleotides read TGTGCCAGCAACTTCGCCGGACTAGCGGGGAACAATGAGCAGTTCTTC.

Only a few counts were recorded for this clonotype. The gene calls are TRBV29-1 and TRBJ2-3, with 10 bases aligning to TRBD2. With V trimmed by 7 bases and J by 2 bases, 6 bases remained unmatched. The germline gives CDR1 SQVTM, CDR2 ANQGSEA. The CDR3 covers 14 residues. This chain's CDR3 is CSGSSGGTTDTQYF. Written as DNA, the CDR3 is TGCAGCGGAAGTAGCGGGGGGACCACAGATACGCAGTATTTT.

This clonotype appeared a single time. The chain links TRBV9 to TRBJ1-1; 8 bases line up with TRBD1. CDR1 and CDR2 (germline): SGDLS, YYNGEE. J gave up 4 bases and V 0 bases, and 5 bases lay outside the gene matches. The CDR3 totals 15 residues. CDR3 DNA sequence: TGTGCCAGCAGCGTAGCCCCAGGGGGCGGCACTGAAGCTTTCTTT. This sequence encodes CASSVAPGGGTEAFF.

This chain links TRBV7-8 with TRBJ2-3; 7 bases match TRBD2. The CDR3 length is 17 residues. V trimming: 7 bases; J trimming: 1 base; junction bases outside the gene matches: 14. The germline V gene has CDR1 SGHVS and CDR2 FQNEAQ. The CDR3 spells CASTLFGSGDRTDTQYF. CDR3 coding DNA: TGTGCCAGCACCCTTTTCGGGAGCGGGGATCGCACAGATACGCAGTATTTT.

In this sample, this clonotype turned up many times. The chain is built from TRBV9 and TRBJ2-2, with 9 bases that match TRBD2. Germline lookup yields CDR1 SGDLS and CDR2 YYNGEE. There are 17 residues in the CDR3. V shed 3 bases and J 2 bases; nucleotides not matched to a gene: 8. The CDR3 coding sequence is TGTGCCAGCAGCGACGTAGCGGGGGCCTTCAACACCGGGGAGCTGTTTTTT. Its protein is CASSDVAGAFNTGELFF.

The CDR3 bases are TGTGCCAGCAGTACTGAGGGGAACTATGGCTACACCTTC. Translated: CASSTEGNYGYTF. The chain employs TRBV5-4 and TRBJ1-2; D is possibly TRBD1 (5 bases). V gave up 5 bases and J gave up 2 bases, with 10 bases separating them. The CDR3 is 13 residues long. CDR1 is SGHNT, CDR2 YYREEE, per germline (reference sequence).

This clonotype was seen a handful of times. The chain employs TRBV20-1 and TRBJ2-5; 9 bases are shared with TRBD2. This CDR3 region has 18 residues. V gave up 5 bases and J gave up 0 bases; unmatched junction bases: 16. Germline-derived CDR1 and CDR2 are DFQATT and SNEGSKA (reference sequence). CDR3 DNA: TGCAGTGCTTCCAACCGAGGGCTAGCGGGGAATTACCAAGAGACCCAGTACTTC. Protein sequence: CSASNRGLAGNYQETQYF.

The chain links TRBV2 to TRBJ1-4; TRBD1 agrees at 9 bases. CDR1 is SNHLY and CDR2 is FYNNEI in the germline V gene. CDR3 length: 15 residues. Losses at the gene ends were 3 bases for V and 7 bases for J; bases not matched to a gene: 6. The CDR3 protein is CASSDLGTGSEKLFF. CDR3 DNA: TGTGCCAGCAGTGACCTCGGGACAGGGTCTGAAAAACTGTTTTTT.

The genes are TRBV4-2 and TRBJ2-2; 7 nucleotides agree with TRBD1. V lost 2 bases, J lost 1 base, and 7 bases stayed unmatched. From germline, CDR1 is LGHNA and CDR2 YNFKEQ. CDR3 length: 17 amino acids. The CDR3 reads CASSQRDRFENTGELFF. DNA of the CDR3: TGTGCCAGCAGCCAAAGGGACAGATTCGAGAACACCGGGGAGCTGTTTTTT.

A few counts support this clonotype. The CDR3 region is CSARGQVGNSPLHF. The CDR3, as DNA: TGCAGTGCTAGGGGGCAGGTGGGGAATTCACCCCTCCACTTT. V and J are TRBV20-1 and TRBJ1-6; the D gene is possibly TRBD1 (5 bases). V was trimmed by 3 bases and J by 7 bases, leaving 13 bases between them. The germline CDR1 and CDR2 sequences are DFQATT and SNEGSKA (reference sequence). This CDR3 region has 14 residues.

This clonotype showed up just a few times. The genes are TRBV12-3 or TRBV12-4 and TRBJ2-3; TRBD2 might be the D (5 bases). This CDR3 is built from 14 residues. The V and J ends lost 7 bases and 2 bases respectively, with 13 bases between them. The CDR3: CASTPDGDTDTQYF. CDR3 nucleotide sequence: TGTGCCAGCACCCCGGACGGGGACACAGATACGCAGTATTTT.

The V gene is TRBV2, the J gene TRBJ2-2; D gene uncertain. This CDR3 comprises 15 residues. Germline-derived CDR1 and CDR2 are SNHLY and FYNNEI. The ends were cut back, 3 bases at V and 3 bases at J, with 11 bases in the middle. This CDR3 is CASSDPTEYTGELFF. The CDR3 DNA reads TGTGCCAGCAGTGATCCAACAGAATACACCGGGGAGCTGTTTTTT.